These 10 T cell receptor beta chains came from one sample sequenced in a study of regulatory T cells in long-lasting Graves disease. CDR3-region Arm-PCR and iRepertoire HTBI primers produced the TCR beta libraries. TCRdb passed the multiplex PCR reads through MiXCR, listing each CDR3 protein once. The data show some 560,000 distinct CDR3 sequences, 15% to 20% seen once. This sample's time point: newly diagnosed GD, antithyroid drugs for less than 3 months. Researchers made the TCR library from RNA that was extracted from PBMCs. These sequences were also reported in another study, on T cells in Graves' hyperthyroidism and ophthalmopathy.

Sequenced here: peripheral blood mononuclear cells (PBMCs), sampled at new diagnosis, from a patient treated with antithyroid drugs. The origin of the receptors is a woman aged 35 to 59 with Graves disease.

This clonotype was counted at least ten times. This chain connects TRBV6-4 to TRBJ2-5; 10 bases agree with TRBD2. Germline values: CDR1 MRHNA, CDR2 SNTAGT. There are 15 residues in the CDR3. With 5 bases clipped from V and 4 bases from J, the junction kept 7 bases outside the gene matches. As DNA, the CDR3 is TGTGCCAGCAGTCTATCCTCTAGCGGGGGAGAGACCCAGTACTTC. Translating it yields CASSLSSSGGETQYF.

This clonotype appeared a few times. A much bigger clone sits one base away, suggesting this may be a read error. The chain combines TRBV11-2 with TRBJ2-4; 8 positions match TRBD1. From germline, CDR1 is SGHAT and CDR2 FQNNGV. The CDR3 sequence is 17 residues long. CDR3 residues: CASSFFYRGIAKNTQYF. CDR3 nucleotides: TGTGCCAGCAGCTTTTTTTACAGGGGGATAGCCAAAAACACTCAGTACTTC. Complete variable domain (other parts from reference TRBV11-2 and TRBJ2-4): EAGVAQSPRYKIIEKRQSVAFWCNPISGHATLYWYQQILGQGPKLLIQFQNNGVVDDSQLPKDRFSAERLKGVDSTLKIQPAKLEDSAVYLCASSFFYRGIAKNTQYFGAGTRLSVL.

Written as DNA, the CDR3 is TGTGCCAGCAGTGACGGTGGACGGTCCTACGAGCAGTACTTC. Residues: CASSDGGRSYEQYF. The chain couples TRBV25-1 to TRBJ2-7; D gene uncertain. CDR3 length: 14 residues. The V gene's germline CDR1 is MGHDK and CDR2 SYGVNS. V lost 3 bases and J lost 1, with 10 bases in between.

The rearrangement joins TRBV9 to TRBJ2-7, with TRBD1 matching 8 bases. Germline V CDR1 and CDR2: SGDLS, YYNGEE. Germline trimming cut 0 bases from V and 3 bases from J; bases unmatched to any gene: 11. The CDR3 is made up of 17 amino acids. In nucleotides, the CDR3 is TGTGCCAGCAGCGTAGATCTAGACGGACAGGGTCTCTACGAGCAGTACTTC. Its protein is CASSVDLDGQGLYEQYF.

The gene calls are TRBV25-1 and TRBJ1-2; no firm D call. Trimming removed 2 bases from V and 7 bases from J, with 8 bases in between. The germline V gene has CDR1 MGHDK and CDR2 SYGVNS. The length of the CDR3 is 12 residues. CDR3 nucleotide sequence: TGTGCCAGCAGTGAAGGTCATGGTGGCTACACCTTC. This encodes CASSEGHGGYTF.

The rearrangement joins TRBV4-1 to TRBJ2-2; the D gene could be TRBD1 or TRBD2 (5 bases each). The CDR3 extends over 14 amino acids. V was clipped by 4 bases and J by 8 bases, with 14 bases between them. The germline CDR1 and CDR2 sequences are MGHRA and YSYEKL. CDR3 DNA: TGCGCCAGCAGCCCGGGACGGTTTCAGGGGGAGCTGTTTTTT. This sequence encodes CASSPGRFQGELFF.

This clonotype was seen ten or more times. The genes are TRBV7-6 and TRBJ2-1; D gene ambiguous. The CDR3 is made up of 13 amino acids. Germline assignment: CDR1 SGHVS and CDR2 FNYEAQ. V was pared by 0 bases and J by 7 bases, with 7 bases between. CDR3 nucleotides: TGTGCCAGCAGCTTAGCGGTGTGGAATGAGCAGTTCTTC. Residues: CASSLAVWNEQFF.

This clonotype was seen repeatedly, ten times or more. The chain combines TRBV6-1 with TRBJ1-2; 8 bases agree with TRBD1. The CDR3 runs 15 residues. V lost 2 bases and J lost 4; bases outside the gene matches: 6. CDR1 is MNHNS and CDR2 is SASEGT in the germline V gene. For the CDR3, the DNA is TGTGCCAGCAGTGAAACGACAGGGGCTCCCTATGGCTACACCTTC. Encoded protein: CASSETTGAPYGYTF.

This clonotype was detected a few times. The rearrangement uses TRBV19 and TRBJ2-3; weak D call: TRBD1 (6 bases). This CDR3 has 14 amino acids. The V gene's germline CDR1 is LNHDA and CDR2 SQIVND (reference sequence). The V and J ends lost 4 bases and 1 base respectively, with 9 bases between them. The chain's CDR3 is CASSRDIGTDTQYF. In nucleotides, the CDR3 is TGTGCCAGTAGTAGGGACATCGGCACAGATACGCAGTATTTT.

This clonotype has only a few counts. The CDR3 DNA reads TGTGCCAGCTCACCACCCCCCCTGGGTTCACCCCTCCACTTT. Translating it yields CASSPPPLGSPLHF. The rearrangement links TRBV18 to TRBJ1-6; D remains ambiguous. The germline CDR1 and CDR2 sequences are KGHSH and LQKENI. The CDR3 has 14 amino acids. Trimming stripped 0 bases from V and 9 bases from J, with 9 bases between.